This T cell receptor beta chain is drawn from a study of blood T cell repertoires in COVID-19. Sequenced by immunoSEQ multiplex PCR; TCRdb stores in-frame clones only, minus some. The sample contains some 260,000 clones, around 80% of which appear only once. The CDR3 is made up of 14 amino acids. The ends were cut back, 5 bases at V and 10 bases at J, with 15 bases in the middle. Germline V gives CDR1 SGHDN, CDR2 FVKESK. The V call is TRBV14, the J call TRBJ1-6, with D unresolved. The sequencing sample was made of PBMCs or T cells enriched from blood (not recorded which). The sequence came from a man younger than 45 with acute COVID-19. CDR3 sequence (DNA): TGTGCCAGCAGCAACCTCGGCGGGCAATCACCCCTCCACTTT. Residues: CASSNLGGQSPLHF.